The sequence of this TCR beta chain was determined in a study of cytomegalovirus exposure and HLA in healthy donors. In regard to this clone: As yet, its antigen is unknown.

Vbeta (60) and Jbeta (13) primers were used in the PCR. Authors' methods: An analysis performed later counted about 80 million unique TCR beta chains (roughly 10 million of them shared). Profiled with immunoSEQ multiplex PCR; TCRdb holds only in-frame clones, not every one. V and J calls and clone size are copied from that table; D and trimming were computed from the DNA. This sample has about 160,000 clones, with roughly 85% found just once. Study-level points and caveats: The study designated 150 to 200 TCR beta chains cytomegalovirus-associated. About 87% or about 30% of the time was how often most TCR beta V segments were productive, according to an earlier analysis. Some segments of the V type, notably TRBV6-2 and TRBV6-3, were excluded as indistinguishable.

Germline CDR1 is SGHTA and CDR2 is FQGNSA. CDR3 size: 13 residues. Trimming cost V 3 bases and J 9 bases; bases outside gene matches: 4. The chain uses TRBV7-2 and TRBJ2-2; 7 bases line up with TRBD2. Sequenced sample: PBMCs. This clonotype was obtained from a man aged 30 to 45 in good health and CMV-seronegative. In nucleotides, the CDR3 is TGTGCCAGCAGCTTCGGGGGGTCCAGGGAGCTGTTTTTT. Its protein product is CASSFGGSRELFF.